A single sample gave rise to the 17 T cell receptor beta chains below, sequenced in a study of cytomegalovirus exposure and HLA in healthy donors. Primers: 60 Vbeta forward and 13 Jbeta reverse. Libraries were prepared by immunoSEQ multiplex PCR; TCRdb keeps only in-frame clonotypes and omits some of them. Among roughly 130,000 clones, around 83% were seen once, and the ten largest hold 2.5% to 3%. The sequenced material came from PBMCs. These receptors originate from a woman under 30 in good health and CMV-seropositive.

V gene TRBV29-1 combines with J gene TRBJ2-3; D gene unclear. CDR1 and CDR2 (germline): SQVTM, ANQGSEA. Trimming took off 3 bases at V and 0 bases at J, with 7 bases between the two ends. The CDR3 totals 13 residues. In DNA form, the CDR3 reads TGCAGCGTTGACCTAGTGAGCACAGATACGCAGTATTTT. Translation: CSVDLVSTDTQYF.

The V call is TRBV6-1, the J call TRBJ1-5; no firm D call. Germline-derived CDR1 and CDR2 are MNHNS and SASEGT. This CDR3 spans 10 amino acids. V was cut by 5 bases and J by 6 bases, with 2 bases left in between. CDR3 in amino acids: CASSRQPQHF. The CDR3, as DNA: TGTGCCAGCAGTCGTCAGCCCCAGCATTTT.

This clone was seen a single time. The CDR3 spells CATRQKSNQPQHF. The CDR3 DNA reads as TGTGCCACCAGACAGAAAAGCAATCAGCCCCAGCATTTT. The chain recombines TRBV6-5 with TRBJ1-5; tentatively, D is TRBD1 (5 bases). Germline V gene sequence: CDR1 MNHEY, CDR2 SVGAGI. The CDR3 sequence is 13 residues long. V gave up 10 bases and J gave up 1 base, with 11 bases separating them.

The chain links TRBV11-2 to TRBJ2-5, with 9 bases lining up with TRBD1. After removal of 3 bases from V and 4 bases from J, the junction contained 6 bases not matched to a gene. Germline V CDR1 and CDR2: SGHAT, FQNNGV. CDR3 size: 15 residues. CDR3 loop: CASSFYRGQGETQYF. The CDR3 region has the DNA TGTGCCAGCAGCTTCTACAGGGGGCAAGGAGAGACCCAGTACTTC.

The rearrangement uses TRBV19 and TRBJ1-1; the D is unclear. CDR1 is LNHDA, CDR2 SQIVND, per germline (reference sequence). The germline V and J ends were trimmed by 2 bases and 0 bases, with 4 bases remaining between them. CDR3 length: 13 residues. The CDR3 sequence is CASSITVNTEAFF. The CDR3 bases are TGTGCCAGTAGTATAACGGTGAACACTGAAGCTTTCTTT.

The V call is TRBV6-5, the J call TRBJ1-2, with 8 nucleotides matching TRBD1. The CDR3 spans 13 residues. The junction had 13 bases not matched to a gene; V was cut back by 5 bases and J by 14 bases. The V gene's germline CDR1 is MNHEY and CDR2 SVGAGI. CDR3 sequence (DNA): TGTGCCAGCAGTAGACAGGGGATTGAAATAGATACCTTC. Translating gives CASSRQGIEIDTF.

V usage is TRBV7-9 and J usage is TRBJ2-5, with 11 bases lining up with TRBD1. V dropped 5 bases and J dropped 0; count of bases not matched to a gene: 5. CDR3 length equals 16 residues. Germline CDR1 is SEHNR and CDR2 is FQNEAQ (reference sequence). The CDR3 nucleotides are TGTGCCAGCAGCGACCGGGACAGGGGGTACCAAGAGACCCAGTACTTC. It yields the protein CASSDRDRGYQETQYF. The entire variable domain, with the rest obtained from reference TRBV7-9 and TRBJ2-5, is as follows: DTGVSQNPRHKITKRGQNVTFRCDPISEHNRLYWYRQTLGQGPEFLTYFQNEAQLEKSRLLSDRFSAERPKGSFSTLEIQRTEQGDSAMYLCASSDRDRGYQETQYFGPGTRLLVL.

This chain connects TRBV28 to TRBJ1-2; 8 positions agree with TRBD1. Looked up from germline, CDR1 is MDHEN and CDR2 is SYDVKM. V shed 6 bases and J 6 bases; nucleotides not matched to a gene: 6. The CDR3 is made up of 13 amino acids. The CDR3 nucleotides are TGTGCCAGCAGAACAGGGGGAACCGATGGCTACACCTTC. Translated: CASRTGGTDGYTF.

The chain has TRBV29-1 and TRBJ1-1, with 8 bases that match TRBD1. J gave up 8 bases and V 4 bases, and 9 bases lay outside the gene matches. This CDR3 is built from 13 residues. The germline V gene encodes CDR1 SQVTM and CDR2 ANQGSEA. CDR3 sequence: CSVGRQGIEEAFF. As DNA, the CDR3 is TGCAGCGTTGGTCGACAGGGGATAGAGGAAGCTTTCTTT.

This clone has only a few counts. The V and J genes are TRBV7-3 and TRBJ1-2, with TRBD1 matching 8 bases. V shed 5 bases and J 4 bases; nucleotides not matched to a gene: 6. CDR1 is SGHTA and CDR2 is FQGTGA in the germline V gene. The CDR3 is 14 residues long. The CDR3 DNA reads TGTGCCAGCAGCCTGGACAGGGAAGGCTATGGCTACACCTTC. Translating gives CASSLDREGYGYTF.

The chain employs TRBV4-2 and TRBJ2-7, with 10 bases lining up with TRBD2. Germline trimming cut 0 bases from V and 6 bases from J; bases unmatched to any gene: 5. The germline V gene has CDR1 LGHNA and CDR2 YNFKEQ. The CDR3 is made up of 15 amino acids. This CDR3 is CASSQEIAGGGEQYF. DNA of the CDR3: TGTGCCAGCAGCCAAGAAATAGCGGGGGGAGGCGAGCAGTACTTC.

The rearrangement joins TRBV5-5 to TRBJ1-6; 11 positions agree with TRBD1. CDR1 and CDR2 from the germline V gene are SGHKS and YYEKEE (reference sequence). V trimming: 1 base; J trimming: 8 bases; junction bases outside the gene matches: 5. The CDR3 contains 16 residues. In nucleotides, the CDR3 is TGTGCCAGCAGCTTGAACCCGGGACAGGGGGATTCACCCCTCCACTTT. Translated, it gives CASSLNPGQGDSPLHF.

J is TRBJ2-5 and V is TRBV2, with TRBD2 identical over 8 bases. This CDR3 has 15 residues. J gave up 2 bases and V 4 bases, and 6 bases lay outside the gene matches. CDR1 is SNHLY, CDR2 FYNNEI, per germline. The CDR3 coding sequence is TGTGCCAGCAGTGCTTTGCGGGGGGAACAAGAGACCCAGTACTTC. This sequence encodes CASSALRGEQETQYF.

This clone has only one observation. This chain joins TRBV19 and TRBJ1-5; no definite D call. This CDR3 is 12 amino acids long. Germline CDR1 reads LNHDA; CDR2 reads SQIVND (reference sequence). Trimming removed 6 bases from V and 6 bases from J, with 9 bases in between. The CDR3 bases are TGTGCCAGTAGCCTATATGGTCAGCCCCAGCATTTT. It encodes CASSLYGQPQHF.

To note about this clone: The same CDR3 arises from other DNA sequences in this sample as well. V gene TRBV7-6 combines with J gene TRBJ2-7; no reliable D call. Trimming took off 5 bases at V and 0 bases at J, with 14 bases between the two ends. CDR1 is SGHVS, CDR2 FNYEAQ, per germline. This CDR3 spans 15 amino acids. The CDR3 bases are TGTGCCAGCAGCCTAGGCGCTGAAAACTCCTACGAGCAGTACTTC. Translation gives CASSLGAENSYEQYF.

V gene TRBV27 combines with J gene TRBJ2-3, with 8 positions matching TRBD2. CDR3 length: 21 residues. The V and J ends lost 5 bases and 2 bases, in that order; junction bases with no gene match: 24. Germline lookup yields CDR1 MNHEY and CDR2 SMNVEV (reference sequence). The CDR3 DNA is TGTGCCAGCAGTCTCACCACCGGGACTAGAGGCGGCACGGTGAACACAGATACGCAGTATTTT. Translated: CASSLTTGTRGGTVNTDTQYF.

CDR3 coding DNA: TGTGCCAGCAGCTTTGAGGGAGGGAATACGCAGTATTTT. It encodes CASSFEGGNTQYF. The rearrangement uses TRBV7-9 and TRBJ2-3; 7 nucleotides agree with TRBD2. Germline V gives CDR1 SEHNR, CDR2 FQNEAQ (reference sequence). The length of the CDR3 is 13 residues. Trimming at V came to 3 bases and at J to 7 bases, leaving 4 bases not matched to a gene.